Below, 12 T cell receptor beta chains from the same sample are listed, as sequenced in a study of OX40 agonist ivuxolimab in advanced cancers. Profiled with immunoSEQ multiplex PCR; TCRdb holds only in-frame clones, not every one. The sample lists 45,000 to 60,000 clones, 88% occurring once. Here the sequenced sample was CD4+ or CD8+ T cells sorted from blood, taken in a trial of the OX40 agonist ivuxolimab. All receptors come from an adult with an advanced solid tumor such as melanoma, head and neck, liver or kidney cancer.

This chain uses TRBV28 with TRBJ2-7; 13 bases match TRBD2. There are 16 residues in the CDR3. The V and J ends lost 6 bases and 5 bases, in that order; junction bases with no gene match: 10. Germline assignment: CDR1 MDHEN and CDR2 SYDVKM. As DNA, the CDR3 is TGTGCCAGCAGCCCCCGACTAGCGGGAGGTCCCCACGAGCAGTACTTC. Its protein is CASSPRLAGGPHEQYF.

The chain couples TRBV5-1 to TRBJ2-3, with D maybe TRBD1 (6 bases). The CDR3 has 14 residues. V was shortened by 0 bases and J by 4 bases, with 9 bases between the two germline ends. Germline V CDR1 and CDR2: SGHRS, YFSETQ. The DNA for the CDR3 is TGCGCCAGCAGCTTGGACAGGGACGCAGATACGCAGTATTTT. Residues: CASSLDRDADTQYF.

CDR3 sequence: CASSLSGGANYGYTF. The CDR3, as DNA: TGCGCCAGCAGCTTAAGTGGCGGAGCTAACTATGGCTACACCTTC. The V gene is TRBV5-1, the J gene TRBJ1-2, with D uncertain. V gave up 2 bases and J gave up 0 bases, with 11 bases separating them. This CDR3 has 15 residues. Looked up from germline, CDR1 is SGHRS and CDR2 is YFSETQ. Full variable domain (rest looked up from reference TRBV5-1 and TRBJ1-2): KAGVTQTPRYLIKTRGQQVTLSCSPISGHRSVSWYQQTPGQGLQFLFEYFSETQRNKGNFPGRFSGRQFSNSRSEMNVSTLELGDSALYLCASSLSGGANYGYTFGSGTRLTVV.

The chain employs TRBV5-1 and TRBJ2-5; the match to TRBD2 covers 7 bases. Trimming took 4 bases from V and 1 from J; bases not matched to a gene: 4. Germline V lookup: CDR1 SGHRS, CDR2 YFSETQ. CDR3 length: 14 amino acids. The DNA for the CDR3 is TGCGCCAGCAGCACCGGACTAGTCCAAGAGACCCAGTACTTC. As protein: CASSTGLVQETQYF.

The V and J genes are TRBV7-2 and TRBJ1-1; D is unresolved. The CDR3 extends over 15 amino acids. Deletions cut 2 bases from V and 1 base from J, with 11 bases between. Germline V gene lookup returns CDR1 SGHTA and CDR2 FQGNSA. CDR3 loop: CASSLFLTTNTEAFF. Written as DNA, the CDR3 is TGTGCCAGCAGCTTATTTCTGACAACGAACACTGAAGCTTTCTTT.

V usage is TRBV4-1 and J usage is TRBJ2-4; D might be TRBD1 (6 bases). Trimming left V 0 bases short and J 5 bases short, with 17 bases between. CDR3 size: 17 residues. CDR1 and CDR2 from the germline V gene are MGHRA and YSYEKL. The CDR3 nucleotides read TGCGCCAGCAGCCAAGATGGCTCGGGACGGACAGAAAACATTCAGTACTTC. Residues: CASSQDGSGRTENIQYF.

In DNA form, the CDR3 reads TGTGCCAGCAACGCACAGGGATACGAGCAGTACTTC. It codes for CASNAQGYEQYF. The chain employs TRBV6-6 and TRBJ2-7; weak D call: TRBD1 (6 bases). The germline V gene has CDR1 MNHNY and CDR2 SVGAGI (reference sequence). V lost 7 bases and J 4 bases, leaving 11 bases between the germline ends. The CDR3 has 12 amino acids.

J is TRBJ2-5 and V is TRBV30, with TRBD2 identical over 10 bases. V shed 2 bases, J shed 5 bases, and the junction held 5 bases outside the gene matches. The CDR3 runs 14 residues. Germline V lookup: CDR1 GTSNPN, CDR2 SVGIG (reference sequence). DNA of the CDR3: TGTGCCTGGAGTCGAGATAGCGGGAGGGAGACCCAGTACTTC. Translating gives CAWSRDSGRETQYF. The variable domain in full, completed from reference TRBV30 and TRBJ2-5, reads SQTIHQWPATLVQPVGSPLSLECTVEGTSNPNLYWYRQAAGRGLQLLFYSVGIGQISSEVPQNLSASRPQDRQFILSSKKLLLSDSGFYLCAWSRDSGRETQYFGPGTRLLVL.

The V gene is TRBV27, the J gene TRBJ2-3, with 8 bases matching TRBD1. V was pared by 5 bases and J by 2 bases, with 18 bases of the junction left unmatched. The CDR3 sequence is 19 residues long. CDR1 is MNHEY, CDR2 SMNVEV, per germline (reference sequence). The CDR3: CASSPRGRTGPSYTDTQYF. For the CDR3, the DNA is TGTGCCAGCAGTCCCCGGGGTCGGACAGGGCCTTCCTACACAGATACGCAGTATTTT.

This rearrangement joins TRBV6-5 to TRBJ2-1; TRBD1 agrees at 7 bases. Germline CDR1 is MNHEY and CDR2 is SVGAGI. CDR3 length: 13 residues. The trim removed 6 bases at V and 8 bases at J, leaving 7 bases unmatched. Here the CDR3 reads CASRTDRAYEQFF. The DNA for the CDR3 is TGTGCCAGCAGAACAGACAGGGCTTATGAGCAGTTCTTC.

This clone showed up just once. The chain uses TRBV27 and TRBJ1-4; D gene uncertain. Deletions cut 8 bases from V and 8 bases from J, with 15 bases between. The CDR3 is made up of 13 amino acids. Germline-derived CDR1 and CDR2 are MNHEY and SMNVEV (reference sequence). CDR3 protein: CASLKAGEEKLFF. For the CDR3, the DNA is TGTGCCAGCCTGAAAGCCGGGGAGGAAAAACTGTTTTTT. Variable domain in full (rest from reference TRBV27 and TRBJ1-4): EAQVTQNPRYLITVTGKKLTVTCSQNMNHEYMSWYRQDPGLGLRQIYYSMNVEVTDKGDVPEGYKVSRKEKRNFPLILESPSPNQTSLYFCASLKAGEEKLFFGSGTQLSVL.

The J gene is TRBJ1-4, the V gene TRBV7-9; D is undetermined. Trimming shortened V by 5 bases and J by 8 bases, and 15 bases separated the two germline ends. The CDR3 length is 14 residues. Germline V gives CDR1 SEHNR, CDR2 FQNEAQ (reference sequence). The chain's CDR3 is CASSAGSNSEKLFF. CDR3 DNA: TGTGCCAGCAGCGCCGGTAGTAATAGCGAAAAACTGTTTTTT. The whole variable domain, remainder taken from reference TRBV7-9 and TRBJ1-4, is DTGVSQNPRHKITKRGQNVTFRCDPISEHNRLYWYRQTLGQGPEFLTYFQNEAQLEKSRLLSDRFSAERPKGSFSTLEIQRTEQGDSAMYLCASSAGSNSEKLFFGSGTQLSVL.